Below, 22 T cell receptor beta chains from the same sample are listed, as sequenced in a study of PD-L1 blockade in urothelial cancer. Time point defined: pretreatment peripheral blood. Libraries were prepared by immunoSEQ multiplex PCR; TCRdb keeps only in-frame clonotypes and omits some of them. The sample gives tens of thousands of clones, around 88% of which show up once; about 15% is in the top ten. The sequenced sample was PBMCs, obtained around atezolizumab (anti-PD-L1) treatment. These receptors came from an older woman with urothelial cancer.

The V call is TRBV5-1, the J call TRBJ2-7, with 10 nucleotides matching TRBD2. Germline V gene sequence: CDR1 SGHRS, CDR2 YFSETQ. Trimming cost V 2 bases and J 3 bases; bases outside gene matches: 11. CDR3 length equals 17 residues. The CDR3 DNA reads TGCGCCAGCAGCTTAATGGTAGCGGGAGGACACGGCTACGAGCAGTACTTC. Encoded protein: CASSLMVAGGHGYEQYF.

The chain is built from TRBV4-3 and TRBJ2-2; D remains ambiguous. CDR1 is LGHNA and CDR2 is YSLEER in the germline V gene. This CDR3 spans 13 amino acids. V dropped 4 bases and J dropped 6 bases, with 9 bases sitting between them. The CDR3 loop is CASSPNLAGELFF. The CDR3 nucleotides are TGCGCCAGCAGCCCCAACCTAGCCGGGGAGCTGTTTTTT.

The genes are TRBV18 and TRBJ1-4; the D gene is possibly TRBD1 (6 bases). The CDR3 runs 14 residues. Germline CDR1 and CDR2: KGHSH and LQKENI. The V gene lost 8 bases and the J gene lost 7 bases, with 17 bases spanning the gap. CDR3 sequence reads: CASVKQGEGEKLFF. CDR3 bases: TGTGCCAGCGTAAAACAGGGAGAAGGTGAAAAACTGTTTTTT.

The chain is built from TRBV5-1 and TRBJ2-7; D is perhaps TRBD1 (5 bases). CDR3 size: 13 residues. With 2 bases removed from V and 5 bases from J, the gap between germline ends came to 11 bases. CDR1 is SGHRS, CDR2 YFSETQ, per germline. The CDR3 spells CASSFGKGNEQYF. CDR3 coding DNA: TGCGCCAGCAGCTTTGGAAAGGGGAACGAGCAGTACTTC.

The chain recombines TRBV15 with TRBJ2-1; TRBD2 agrees at 10 bases. V shed 6 bases and J 6 bases; nucleotides not matched to a gene: 8. Per germline, CDR1 LNHNV and CDR2 YYDKDF (reference sequence). This CDR3 is 15 amino acids long. The CDR3 is CATSESGRAFNEQFF. Written as DNA, the CDR3 is TGTGCCACCAGTGAGAGCGGGAGGGCCTTCAATGAGCAGTTCTTC.

V gene TRBV10-2 combines with J gene TRBJ2-7; 14 bases match TRBD2. Germline lookup yields CDR1 WSHSY and CDR2 SAAADI. The CDR3 is 15 residues long. The trim removed 6 bases at V and 2 bases at J, leaving 3 bases unmatched. As DNA, the CDR3 is TGCGCCAGCAGACCGGGACTAGCGGGAGCCTACGAGCAGTACTTC. Encoded protein: CASRPGLAGAYEQYF.

This chain uses TRBV2 with TRBJ1-5; 9 bases line up with TRBD1. The CDR3 contains 17 residues. Trimming cost V 3 bases and J 4 bases; bases outside gene matches: 10. Germline CDR1 reads SNHLY; CDR2 reads FYNNEI. The CDR3 DNA is TGTGCCAGCAGTGACCTAGGACAGGGGACTTCTAATCAGCCCCAGCATTTT. This encodes CASSDLGQGTSNQPQHF. Together with reference TRBV2 and TRBJ1-5, the CDR3 gives the full variable domain: EPEVTQTPSHQVTQMGQEVILRCVPISNHLYFYWYRQILGQKVEFLVSFYNNEISEKSEIFDDQFSVERPDGSNFTLKIRSTKLEDSAMYFCASSDLGQGTSNQPQHFGDGTRLSIL.

The chain couples TRBV11-2 to TRBJ1-1, with TRBD1 matching 7 bases. There are 14 residues in the CDR3. V lost 3 bases, J lost 1 base, and 2 bases stayed unmatched. Germline-derived CDR1 and CDR2 are SGHAT and FQNNGV. The CDR3 region is CASSFTGANTEAFF. CDR3 coding DNA: TGTGCCAGCAGCTTTACAGGGGCGAACACTGAAGCTTTCTTT.

V is TRBV7-9 and J is TRBJ2-7; no reliable D call. V was pared by 2 bases and J by 7 bases, with 18 bases between. Germline lookup yields CDR1 SEHNR and CDR2 FQNEAQ (reference sequence). This CDR3 has 15 residues. CDR3 nucleotide sequence: TGTGCCAGCAGCTTATCCGTACAAGATGTACGAGAGCAGTACTTC. It encodes CASSLSVQDVREQYF.

The V call is TRBV28, the J call TRBJ1-5; perhaps TRBD1 as D (6 bases). CDR3 length: 15 amino acids. Trimming pared 7 bases from V and 0 bases from J, leaving 13 bases between. In germline, CDR1 is MDHEN, CDR2 SYDVKM. The CDR3 region is CASKTGVYSNQPQHF. CDR3 sequence (DNA): TGTGCCAGCAAGACAGGCGTTTATAGCAATCAGCCCCAGCATTTT. The full variable domain, with the rest looked up from reference TRBV28 and TRBJ1-5, is DVKVTQSSRYLVKRTGEKVFLECVQDMDHENMFWYRQDPGLGLRLIYFSYDVKMKEKGDIPEGYSVSREKKERFSLILESASTNQTSMYLCASKTGVYSNQPQHFGDGTRLSIL.

V gene TRBV14 combines with J gene TRBJ2-1; TRBD2 aligns across 7 bases. The germline V gene encodes CDR1 SGHDN and CDR2 FVKESK. This CDR3 is 16 amino acids long. The trim removed 5 bases at V and 0 bases at J, leaving 7 bases unmatched. The CDR3, as DNA: TGTGCCAGCAGCTCTAGCGGAGGGAGCTCCTACAATGAGCAGTTCTTC. Translated: CASSSSGGSSYNEQFF.

This clone was detected only a few times. This chain links TRBV7-9 with TRBJ1-5; 8 nucleotides line up with TRBD1. This CDR3 is 15 amino acids long. The germline V gene has CDR1 SEHNR and CDR2 FQNEAQ (reference sequence). V shed 5 bases, J shed 0 bases, and the junction held 3 bases outside the gene matches. Here the CDR3 reads CASSPQGDSNQPQHF. CDR3 in DNA: TGTGCCAGCAGCCCACAGGGGGATAGCAATCAGCCCCAGCATTTT.

J is TRBJ2-6 and V is TRBV5-1; 9 bases line up with TRBD1. Looked up from germline, CDR1 is SGHRS and CDR2 is YFSETQ. After removal of 1 base from V and 0 bases from J, the junction contained 11 bases not matched to a gene. This CDR3 is 20 amino acids long. The DNA of the CDR3 is TGCGCCAGCAGCTTGTGGGAATTCGGGACAGGGAACTCTGGGGCCAACGTCCTGACTTTC. Its translation is CASSLWEFGTGNSGANVLTF.

The rearrangement joins TRBV20-1 to TRBJ1-1; D remains unclear. The CDR3 totals 11 residues. CDR1 and CDR2 from the germline V gene are DFQATT and SNEGSKA (reference sequence). Trimming cost V 8 bases and J 3 bases, with 10 bases left between them. The CDR3 spells CSRGWDTEAFF. The CDR3, as DNA: TGCAGTAGAGGGTGGGACACTGAAGCTTTCTTT.

This chain links TRBV29-1 with TRBJ2-1; weak D call: TRBD2 (5 bases). The germline CDR1 and CDR2 sequences are SQVTM and ANQGSEA. Trimming removed 4 bases from V and 5 bases from J, with 15 bases in between. This CDR3 region has 14 residues. Written as DNA, the CDR3 is TGCAGCGTTGCGATGGACTCCAAGAACAATGAGCAGTTCTTC. Its translation: CSVAMDSKNNEQFF.

This sequence joins TRBV7-9 and TRBJ1-1, with D possibly TRBD1 on 6 matching bases. Trimming shortened V by 5 bases and J by 0 bases, and 19 bases separated the two germline ends. This CDR3 spans 17 amino acids. From germline, CDR1 is SEHNR and CDR2 FQNEAQ (reference sequence). The CDR3 DNA sequence: TGTGCCAGCAGCCCCCGGGGCAGGGGAGCCATGAACACTGAAGCTTTCTTT. It codes for CASSPRGRGAMNTEAFF. Filled out from reference TRBV7-9 and TRBJ1-1, the complete variable domain reads DTGVSQNPRHKITKRGQNVTFRCDPISEHNRLYWYRQTLGQGPEFLTYFQNEAQLEKSRLLSDRFSAERPKGSFSTLEIQRTEQGDSAMYLCASSPRGRGAMNTEAFFGQGTRLTVV.

The rearrangement links TRBV5-1 to TRBJ2-3; possibly TRBD2 for D (6 bases). The V gene's germline CDR1 is SGHRS and CDR2 YFSETQ. The CDR3 loop spans 15 amino acids. V gave up 2 bases and J gave up 0 bases, with 10 bases separating them. CDR3 sequence (DNA): TGCGCCAGCAGCTTCGGGGGAGCGAGCACAGATACGCAGTATTTT. It specifies CASSFGGASTDTQYF. Supplemented by reference TRBV5-1 and TRBJ2-3, the full variable domain reads KAGVTQTPRYLIKTRGQQVTLSCSPISGHRSVSWYQQTPGQGLQFLFEYFSETQRNKGNFPGRFSGRQFSNSRSEMNVSTLELGDSALYLCASSFGGASTDTQYFGPGTRLTVL.

The chain has TRBV7-8 and TRBJ2-1; TRBD2 matches at 9 bases. Trimming took 3 bases from V and 5 from J; bases not matched to a gene: 2. The CDR3 loop spans 14 amino acids. The germline gives CDR1 SGHVS, CDR2 FQNEAQ. In nucleotides, the CDR3 is TGTGCCAGCAGCTTTTCTAGCGGGGACAATGAGCAGTTCTTC. It is translated as CASSFSSGDNEQFF.

V gene TRBV29-1 combines with J gene TRBJ2-3, with TRBD2 matching over 7 bases. The V and J ends lost 2 bases and 9 bases, in that order; junction bases with no gene match: 8. Germline V CDR1 and CDR2: SQVTM, ANQGSEA. This CDR3 has 13 amino acids. DNA for the CDR3: TGCAGCGTTGAAATGGGGGAGGGCGGGACGCAGTATTTT. Its translation: CSVEMGEGGTQYF.

The chain combines TRBV4-2 with TRBJ1-5; D is unclear. This CDR3 region has 15 residues. Germline V gene lookup returns CDR1 LGHNA and CDR2 YNFKEQ. Trimming pared 3 bases from V and 0 bases from J, leaving 9 bases between. The CDR3 coding sequence is TGTGCCAGCAGCCAGAACAAATATAGCAATCAGCCCCAGCATTTT. Translating it yields CASSQNKYSNQPQHF.

This clone has just one count. CDR3 DNA sequence: TGTGCCAGCAGCCAAGGCACAGGAGTTTACGAGCAGTACTTC. Encoded protein: CASSQGTGVYEQYF. V is TRBV4-2 and J is TRBJ2-7; D is perhaps TRBD1 (5 bases). This CDR3 contains 14 residues. Germline CDR1 LGHNA, CDR2 YNFKEQ. V was trimmed by 1 base and J by 4 bases, leaving 11 bases between them.

This chain connects TRBV7-9 to TRBJ2-3; TRBD2 matches at 10 bases. J was trimmed by 4 bases and V by 11 bases; bases with no gene match: 3. Germline V lookup: CDR1 SEHNR, CDR2 FQNEAQ (reference sequence). The CDR3 has 12 residues. This CDR3 reads CAGAGGADTQYF. CDR3 sequence (DNA): TGTGCCGGAGCGGGAGGGGCAGATACGCAGTATTTT.